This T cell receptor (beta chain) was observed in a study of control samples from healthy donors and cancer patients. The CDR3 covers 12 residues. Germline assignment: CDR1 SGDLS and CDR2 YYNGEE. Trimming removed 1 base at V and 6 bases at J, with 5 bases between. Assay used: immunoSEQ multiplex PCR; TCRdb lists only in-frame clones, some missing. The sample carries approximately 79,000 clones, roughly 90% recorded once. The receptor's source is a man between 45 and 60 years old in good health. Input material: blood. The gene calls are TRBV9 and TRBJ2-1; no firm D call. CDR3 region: CASSVRANEQFF. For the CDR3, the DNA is TGTGCCAGCAGCGTACGGGCCAATGAGCAGTTCTTC.